The sample holds a few counts of the clone carrying this T cell receptor beta chain. The antigen is not known. Trimming at V came to 4 bases and at J to 6 bases, leaving 6 bases not matched to a gene. Germline V gene sequence: CDR1 SGHRS, CDR2 YFSETQ. This CDR3 region has 14 residues. This record belongs to a study of cytomegalovirus exposure and HLA in healthy donors. Looking at the study overall: Genotyping showed around 80% of a few hundred donors falling in the Caucasian-associated ancestry cluster.

The PCR employed 60 Vbeta primers together with 13 Jbeta primers. Assay used: immunoSEQ multiplex PCR; TCRdb lists only in-frame clones, some missing. The sample yields 100,000 to 150,000 clones, roughly a tenth seen once. Study-level results: Previously analyzed data showed that most TCR beta V segments were productive at a frequency of about 90% or about 30%. Some V segments, including TRBV6-2 and TRBV6-3, were excluded as indistinguishable. Some TCR beta chains (around 160 of them) were listed as cytomegalovirus-associated.

This chain uses TRBV5-1 with TRBJ2-3; 9 nucleotides match TRBD1. This receptor was taken from a woman between 18 and 29 years old in good health and CMV-seropositive. Sample: PBMCs. The CDR3 reads CASSIGTGLDTQYF. Written as DNA, the CDR3 is TGCGCCAGCAGCATCGGGACAGGGCTGGATACGCAGTATTTT. Full variable domain (outside the CDR3, taken from reference TRBV5-1 and TRBJ2-3): KAGVTQTPRYLIKTRGQQVTLSCSPISGHRSVSWYQQTPGQGLQFLFEYFSETQRNKGNFPGRFSGRQFSNSRSEMNVSTLELGDSALYLCASSIGTGLDTQYFGPGTRLTVL.